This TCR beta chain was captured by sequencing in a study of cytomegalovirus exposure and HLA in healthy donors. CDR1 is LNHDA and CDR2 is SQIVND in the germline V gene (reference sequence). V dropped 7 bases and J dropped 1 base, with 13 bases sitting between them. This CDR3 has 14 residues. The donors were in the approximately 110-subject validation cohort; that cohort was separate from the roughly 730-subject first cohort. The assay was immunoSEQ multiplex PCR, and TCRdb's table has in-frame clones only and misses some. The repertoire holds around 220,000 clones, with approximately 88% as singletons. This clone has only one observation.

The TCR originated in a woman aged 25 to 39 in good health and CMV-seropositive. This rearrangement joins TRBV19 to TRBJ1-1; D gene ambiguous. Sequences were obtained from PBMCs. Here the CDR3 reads CASMVGVGNTEAFF. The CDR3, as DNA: TGTGCCAGTATGGTCGGGGTGGGGAACACTGAAGCTTTCTTT.